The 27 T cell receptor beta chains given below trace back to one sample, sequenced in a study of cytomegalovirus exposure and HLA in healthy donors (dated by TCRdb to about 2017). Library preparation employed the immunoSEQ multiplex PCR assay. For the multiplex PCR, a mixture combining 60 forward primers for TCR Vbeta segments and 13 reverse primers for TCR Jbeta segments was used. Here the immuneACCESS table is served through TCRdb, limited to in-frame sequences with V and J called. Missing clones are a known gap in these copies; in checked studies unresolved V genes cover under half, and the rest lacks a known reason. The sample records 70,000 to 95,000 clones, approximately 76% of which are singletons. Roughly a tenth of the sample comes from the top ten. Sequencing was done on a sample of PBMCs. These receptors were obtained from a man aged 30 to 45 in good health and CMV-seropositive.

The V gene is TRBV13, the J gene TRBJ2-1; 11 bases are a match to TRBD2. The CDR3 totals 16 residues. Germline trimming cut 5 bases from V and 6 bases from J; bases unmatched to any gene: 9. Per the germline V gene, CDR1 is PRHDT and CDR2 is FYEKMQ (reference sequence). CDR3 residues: CASSIAGGLQANEQFF. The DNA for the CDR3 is TGTGCCAGCAGCATAGCGGGGGGGCTACAGGCCAATGAGCAGTTCTTC.

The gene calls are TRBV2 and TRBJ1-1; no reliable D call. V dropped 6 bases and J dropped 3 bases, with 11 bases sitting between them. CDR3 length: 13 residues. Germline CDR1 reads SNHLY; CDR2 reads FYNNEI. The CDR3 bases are TGTGCCAGCAGCGATAACAGTTACACTGAAGCTTTCTTT. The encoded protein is CASSDNSYTEAFF.

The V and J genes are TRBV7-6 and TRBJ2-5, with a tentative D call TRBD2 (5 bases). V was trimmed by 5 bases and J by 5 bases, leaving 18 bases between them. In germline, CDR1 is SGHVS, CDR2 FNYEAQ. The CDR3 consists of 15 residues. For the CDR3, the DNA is TGTGCCAGCAGCCCGGGATCCCGTGCGGAGGAGACCCAGTACTTC. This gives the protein CASSPGSRAEETQYF.

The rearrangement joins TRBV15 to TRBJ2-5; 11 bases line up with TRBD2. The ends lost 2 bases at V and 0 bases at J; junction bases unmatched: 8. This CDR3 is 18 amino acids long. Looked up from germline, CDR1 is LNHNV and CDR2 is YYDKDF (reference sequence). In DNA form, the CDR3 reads TGTGCCACCAGCAGAAAAGGACTAGCGGGTTCCTACCAAGAGACCCAGTACTTC. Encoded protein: CATSRKGLAGSYQETQYF.

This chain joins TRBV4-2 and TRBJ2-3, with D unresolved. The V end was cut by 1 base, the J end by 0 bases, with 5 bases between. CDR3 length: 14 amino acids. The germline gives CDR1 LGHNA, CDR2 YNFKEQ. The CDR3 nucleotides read TGTGCCAGCAGCCAAGTCTCCAGCACAGATACGCAGTATTTT. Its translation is CASSQVSSTDTQYF.

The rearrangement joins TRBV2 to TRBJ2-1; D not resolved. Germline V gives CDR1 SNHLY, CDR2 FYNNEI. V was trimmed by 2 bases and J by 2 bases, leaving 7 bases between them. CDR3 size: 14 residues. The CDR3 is CASSESSAYNEQFF. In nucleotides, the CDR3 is TGTGCCAGCAGTGAATCGTCTGCCTACAATGAGCAGTTCTTC. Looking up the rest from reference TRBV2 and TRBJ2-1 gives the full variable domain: EPEVTQTPSHQVTQMGQEVILRCVPISNHLYFYWYRQILGQKVEFLVSFYNNEISEKSEIFDDQFSVERPDGSNFTLKIRSTKLEDSAMYFCASSESSAYNEQFFGPGTRLTVL.

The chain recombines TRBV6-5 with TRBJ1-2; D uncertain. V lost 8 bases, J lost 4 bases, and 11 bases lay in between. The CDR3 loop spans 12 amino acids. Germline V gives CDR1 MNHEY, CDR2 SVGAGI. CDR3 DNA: TGTGCCAGCGGGCTAATACCCTATGGCTACACCTTC. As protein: CASGLIPYGYTF.

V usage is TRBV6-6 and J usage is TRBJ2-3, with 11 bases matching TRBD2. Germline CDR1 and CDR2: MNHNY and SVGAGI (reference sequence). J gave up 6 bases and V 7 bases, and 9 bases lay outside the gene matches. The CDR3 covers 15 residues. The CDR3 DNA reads TGTGCCAGCAAAGTTAGCGGGGGGGCCTACGATACGCAGTATTTT. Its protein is CASKVSGGAYDTQYF.

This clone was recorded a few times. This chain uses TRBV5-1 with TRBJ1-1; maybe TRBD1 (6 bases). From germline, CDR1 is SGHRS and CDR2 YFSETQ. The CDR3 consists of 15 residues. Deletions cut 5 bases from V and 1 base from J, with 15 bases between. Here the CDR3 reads CASSPSTGSNTEAFF. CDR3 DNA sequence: TGCGCCAGCAGTCCCTCGACAGGATCGAACACTGAAGCTTTCTTT.

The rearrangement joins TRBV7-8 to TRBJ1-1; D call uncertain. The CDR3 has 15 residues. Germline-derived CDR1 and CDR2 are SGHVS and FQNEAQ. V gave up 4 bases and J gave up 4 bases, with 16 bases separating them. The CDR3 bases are TGTGCCAGCAGCTCCCTCGGGGATCTGAGCACTGAAGCTTTCTTT. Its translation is CASSSLGDLSTEAFF.

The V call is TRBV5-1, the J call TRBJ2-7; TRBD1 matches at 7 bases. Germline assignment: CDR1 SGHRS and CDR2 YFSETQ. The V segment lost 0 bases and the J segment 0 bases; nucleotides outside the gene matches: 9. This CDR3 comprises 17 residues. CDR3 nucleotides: TGCGCCAGCAGCTTGGGATTGACAGGGTCCTTCTCCTACGAGCAGTACTTC. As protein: CASSLGLTGSFSYEQYF.

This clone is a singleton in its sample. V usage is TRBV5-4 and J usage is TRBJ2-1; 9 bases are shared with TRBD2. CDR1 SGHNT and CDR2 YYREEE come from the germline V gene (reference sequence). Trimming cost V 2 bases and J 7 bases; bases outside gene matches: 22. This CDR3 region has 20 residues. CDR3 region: CASSFGVLAGDLGGLNEQFF. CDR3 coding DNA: TGTGCCAGCAGCTTCGGGGTGTTAGCGGGGGACCTTGGGGGTTTGAATGAGCAGTTCTTC.

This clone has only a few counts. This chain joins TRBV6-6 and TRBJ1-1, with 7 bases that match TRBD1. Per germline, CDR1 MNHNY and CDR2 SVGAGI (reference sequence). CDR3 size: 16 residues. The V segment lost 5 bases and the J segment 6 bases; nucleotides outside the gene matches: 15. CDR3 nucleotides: TGTGCCAGCAGTCTAGATAGGGACAGACTTAGCGCTGAAGCTTTCTTT. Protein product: CASSLDRDRLSAEAFF.

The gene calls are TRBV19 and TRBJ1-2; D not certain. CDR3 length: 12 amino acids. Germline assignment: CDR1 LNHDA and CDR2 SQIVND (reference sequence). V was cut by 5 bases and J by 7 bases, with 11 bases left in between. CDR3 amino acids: CASSAQWAGYTF. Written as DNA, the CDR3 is TGTGCCAGTAGTGCACAGTGGGCTGGCTACACCTTC.

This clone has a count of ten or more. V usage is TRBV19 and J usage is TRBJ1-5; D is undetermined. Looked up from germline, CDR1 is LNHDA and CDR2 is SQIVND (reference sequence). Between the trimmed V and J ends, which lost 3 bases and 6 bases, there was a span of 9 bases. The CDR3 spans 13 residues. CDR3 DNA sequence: TGTGCCAGTAGTATGAGGTCTGCTCAGCCCCAGCATTTT. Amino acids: CASSMRSAQPQHF.

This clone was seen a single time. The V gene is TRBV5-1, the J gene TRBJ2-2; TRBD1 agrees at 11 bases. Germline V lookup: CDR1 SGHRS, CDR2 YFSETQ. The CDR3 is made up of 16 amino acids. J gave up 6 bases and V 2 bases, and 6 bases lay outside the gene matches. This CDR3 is CASSFPGQGVAGELFF. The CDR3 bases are TGCGCCAGCAGCTTTCCGGGACAGGGGGTGGCCGGGGAGCTGTTTTTT. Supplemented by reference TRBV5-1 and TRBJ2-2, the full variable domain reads KAGVTQTPRYLIKTRGQQVTLSCSPISGHRSVSWYQQTPGQGLQFLFEYFSETQRNKGNFPGRFSGRQFSNSRSEMNVSTLELGDSALYLCASSFPGQGVAGELFFGEGSRLTVL.

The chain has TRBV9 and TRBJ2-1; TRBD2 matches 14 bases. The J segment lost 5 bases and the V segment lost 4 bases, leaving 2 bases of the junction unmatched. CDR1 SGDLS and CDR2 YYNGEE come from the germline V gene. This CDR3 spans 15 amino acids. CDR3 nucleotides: TGTGCCAGCAGCCCGACTAGCGGGGGGGACAATGAGCAGTTCTTC. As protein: CASSPTSGGDNEQFF.

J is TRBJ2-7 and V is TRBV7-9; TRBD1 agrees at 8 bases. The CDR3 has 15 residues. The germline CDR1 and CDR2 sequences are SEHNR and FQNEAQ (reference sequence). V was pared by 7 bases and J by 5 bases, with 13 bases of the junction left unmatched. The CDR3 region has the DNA TGTGCCAGCAACACCCGGGACAGGTCGTTCGACGAGCAGTACTTC. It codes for CASNTRDRSFDEQYF. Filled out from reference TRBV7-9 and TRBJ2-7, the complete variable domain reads DTGVSQNPRHKITKRGQNVTFRCDPISEHNRLYWYRQTLGQGPEFLTYFQNEAQLEKSRLLSDRFSAERPKGSFSTLEIQRTEQGDSAMYLCASNTRDRSFDEQYFGPGTRLTVT.

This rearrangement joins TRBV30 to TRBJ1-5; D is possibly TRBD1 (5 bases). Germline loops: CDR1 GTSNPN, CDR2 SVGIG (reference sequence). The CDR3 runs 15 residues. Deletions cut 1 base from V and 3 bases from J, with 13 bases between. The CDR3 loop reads CAWSATTGSNQPQHF. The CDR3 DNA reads TGTGCCTGGAGTGCCACAACAGGTTCCAATCAGCCCCAGCATTTT.

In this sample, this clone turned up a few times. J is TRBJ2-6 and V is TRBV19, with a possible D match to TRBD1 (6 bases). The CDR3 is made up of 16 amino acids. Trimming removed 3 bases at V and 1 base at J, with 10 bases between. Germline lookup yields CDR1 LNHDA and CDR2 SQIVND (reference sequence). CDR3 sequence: CASSITQGSGANVLTF. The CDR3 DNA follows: TGTGCCAGTAGTATTACACAGGGTTCTGGGGCCAACGTCCTGACTTTC. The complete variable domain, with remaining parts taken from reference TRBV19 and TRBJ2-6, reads DGGITQSPKYLFRKEGQNVTLSCEQNLNHDAMYWYRQDPGQGLRLIYYSQIVNDFQKGDIAEGYSVSREKKESFPLTVTSAQKNPTAFYLCASSITQGSGANVLTFGAGSRLTVL.

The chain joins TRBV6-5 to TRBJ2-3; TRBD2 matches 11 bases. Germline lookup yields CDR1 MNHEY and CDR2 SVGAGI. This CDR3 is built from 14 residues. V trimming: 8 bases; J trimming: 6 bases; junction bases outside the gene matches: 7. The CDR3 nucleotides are TGTGCCAGCTCCACACTAGCGGGGGCGGATACGCAGTATTTT. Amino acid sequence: CASSTLAGADTQYF.

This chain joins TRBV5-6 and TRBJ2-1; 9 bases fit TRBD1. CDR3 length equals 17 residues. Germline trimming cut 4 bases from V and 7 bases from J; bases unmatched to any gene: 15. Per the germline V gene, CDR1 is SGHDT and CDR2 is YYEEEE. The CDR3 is CASSPKLRDRVGNEQFF. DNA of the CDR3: TGTGCCAGCAGCCCGAAGCTCCGGGACAGGGTGGGGAATGAGCAGTTCTTC.

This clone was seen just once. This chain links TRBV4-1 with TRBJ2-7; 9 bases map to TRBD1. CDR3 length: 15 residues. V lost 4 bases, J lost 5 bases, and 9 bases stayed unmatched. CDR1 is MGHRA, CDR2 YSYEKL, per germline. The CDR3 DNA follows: TGCGCCAGCAGCCCCGATCCGGGACAGGGAGACGAGCAGTACTTC. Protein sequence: CASSPDPGQGDEQYF.

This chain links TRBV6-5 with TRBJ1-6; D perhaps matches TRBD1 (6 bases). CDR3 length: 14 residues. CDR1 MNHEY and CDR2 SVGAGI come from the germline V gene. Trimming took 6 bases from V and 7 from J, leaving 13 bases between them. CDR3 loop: CASRTGFDNSPLHF. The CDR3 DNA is TGTGCCAGCAGAACAGGGTTTGACAATTCACCCCTCCACTTT.

This CDR3 is CAWSGGTGTEKLFF. The CDR3 DNA is TGTGCCTGGAGTGGCGGGACAGGAACTGAAAAACTGTTTTTT. V usage is TRBV30 and J usage is TRBJ1-4; the match to TRBD1 covers 8 bases. J lost 7 bases, V lost 1 base, and 5 bases had no gene match. In germline, CDR1 is GTSNPN, CDR2 SVGIG (reference sequence). This CDR3 comprises 14 residues. The variable domain in full, with the rest retrieved from reference TRBV30 and TRBJ1-4, is SQTIHQWPATLVQPVGSPLSLECTVEGTSNPNLYWYRQAAGRGLQLLFYSVGIGQISSEVPQNLSASRPQDRQFILSSKKLLLSDSGFYLCAWSGGTGTEKLFFGSGTQLSVL.

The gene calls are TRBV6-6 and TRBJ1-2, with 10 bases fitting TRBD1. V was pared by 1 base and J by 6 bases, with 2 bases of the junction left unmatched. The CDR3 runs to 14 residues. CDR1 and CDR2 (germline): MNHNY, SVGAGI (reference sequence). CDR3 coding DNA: TGTGCCAGCAGTTACTTGGGACAGGGGAATGGCTACACCTTC. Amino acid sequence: CASSYLGQGNGYTF.

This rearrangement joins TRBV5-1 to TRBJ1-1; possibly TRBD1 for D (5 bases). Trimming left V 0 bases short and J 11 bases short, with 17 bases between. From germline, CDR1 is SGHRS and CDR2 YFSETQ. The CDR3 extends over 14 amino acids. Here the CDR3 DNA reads TGCGCCAGCAGCTTGGACGGGACTCTCGAGGGGGCTTTCTTT. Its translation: CASSLDGTLEGAFF.